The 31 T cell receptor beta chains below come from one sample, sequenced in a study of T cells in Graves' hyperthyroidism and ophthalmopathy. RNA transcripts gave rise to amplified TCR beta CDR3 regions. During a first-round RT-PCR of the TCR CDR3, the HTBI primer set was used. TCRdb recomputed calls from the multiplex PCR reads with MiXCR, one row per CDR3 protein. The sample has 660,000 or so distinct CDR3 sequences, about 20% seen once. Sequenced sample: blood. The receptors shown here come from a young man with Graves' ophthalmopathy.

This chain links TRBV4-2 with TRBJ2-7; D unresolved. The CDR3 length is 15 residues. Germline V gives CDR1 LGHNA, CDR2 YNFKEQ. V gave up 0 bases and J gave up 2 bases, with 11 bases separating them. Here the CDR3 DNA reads TGTGCCAGCAGCCAAGATAAATCCACTACCTACGAGCAGTACTTC. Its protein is CASSQDKSTTYEQYF.

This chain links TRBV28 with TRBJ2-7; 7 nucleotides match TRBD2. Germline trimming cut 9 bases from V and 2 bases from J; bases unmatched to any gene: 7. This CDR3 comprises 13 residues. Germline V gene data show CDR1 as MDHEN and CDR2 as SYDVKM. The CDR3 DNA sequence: TGTGCCAGTCGAAGCGGGGCCGCCTACGAGCAGTACTTC. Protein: CASRSGAAYEQYF. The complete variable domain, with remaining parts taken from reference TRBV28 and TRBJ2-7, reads DVKVTQSSRYLVKRTGEKVFLECVQDMDHENMFWYRQDPGLGLRLIYFSYDVKMKEKGDIPEGYSVSREKKERFSLILESASTNQTSMYLCASRSGAAYEQYFGPGTRLTVT.

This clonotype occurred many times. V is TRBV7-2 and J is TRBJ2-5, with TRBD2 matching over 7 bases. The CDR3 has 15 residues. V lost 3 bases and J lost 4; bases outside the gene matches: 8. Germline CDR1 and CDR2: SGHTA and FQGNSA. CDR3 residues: CASSLPSGGGETQYF. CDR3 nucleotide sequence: TGTGCCAGCAGCTTGCCTAGCGGCGGGGGAGAGACCCAGTACTTC.

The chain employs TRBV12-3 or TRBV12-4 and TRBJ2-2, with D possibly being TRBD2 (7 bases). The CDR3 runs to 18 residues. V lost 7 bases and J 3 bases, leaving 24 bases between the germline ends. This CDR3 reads CASTTILQGRGDTGELFF. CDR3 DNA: TGTGCCAGCACCACTATCCTACAGGGACGGGGGGACACCGGGGAGCTGTTTTTT.

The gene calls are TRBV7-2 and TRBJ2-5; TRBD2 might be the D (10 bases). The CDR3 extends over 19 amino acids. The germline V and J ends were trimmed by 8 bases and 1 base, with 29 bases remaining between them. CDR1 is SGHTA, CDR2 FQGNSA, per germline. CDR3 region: CASSRDRAASGSTQETQYF. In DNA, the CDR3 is TGTGCCAGCTCCCGGGACAGGGCGGCTAGCGGGAGTACCCAAGAGACCCAGTACTTC.

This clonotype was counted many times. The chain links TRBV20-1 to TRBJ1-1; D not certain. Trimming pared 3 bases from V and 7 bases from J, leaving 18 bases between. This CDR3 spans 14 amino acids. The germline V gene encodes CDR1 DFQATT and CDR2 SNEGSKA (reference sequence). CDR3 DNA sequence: TGCAGTGCTAGGGGCGGACTAAGAGACAATGAAGCTTTCTTT. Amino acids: CSARGGLRDNEAFF.

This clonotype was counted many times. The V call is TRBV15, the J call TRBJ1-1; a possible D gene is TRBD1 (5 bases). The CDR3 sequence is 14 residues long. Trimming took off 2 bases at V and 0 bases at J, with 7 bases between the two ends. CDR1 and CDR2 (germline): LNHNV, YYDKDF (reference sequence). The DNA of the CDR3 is TGTGCCACCAGCAGACAAGGGGTGAACACTGAAGCTTTCTTT. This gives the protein CATSRQGVNTEAFF.

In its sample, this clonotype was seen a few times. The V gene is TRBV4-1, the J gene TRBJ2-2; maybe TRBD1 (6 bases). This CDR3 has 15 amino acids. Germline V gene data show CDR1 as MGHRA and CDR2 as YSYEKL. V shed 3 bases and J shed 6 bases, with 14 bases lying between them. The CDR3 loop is CASSQPPGAAGELFF. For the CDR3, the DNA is TGCGCCAGCAGCCAGCCTCCAGGGGCGGCCGGGGAGCTGTTTTTT.

In DNA form, the CDR3 reads TGTGCCAGCAGTTACAGGGGACTAGCTTTCGGGGAGCAGTTCTTC. It is translated as CASSYRGLAFGEQFF. The chain recombines TRBV6-2 or TRBV6-3 with TRBJ2-1; 9 bases map to TRBD2. Looked up from germline, CDR1 is MNHEY and CDR2 is SVGEGT. Unmatched junction bases numbered 9, after V lost 2 bases and J lost 10 bases. CDR3 size: 15 residues.

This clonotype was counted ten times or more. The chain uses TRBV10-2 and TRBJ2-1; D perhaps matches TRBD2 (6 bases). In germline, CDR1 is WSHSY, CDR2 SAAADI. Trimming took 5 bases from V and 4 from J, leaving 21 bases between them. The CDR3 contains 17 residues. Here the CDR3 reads CASSSAGGGMRYNEQFF. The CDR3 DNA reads TGCGCCAGCAGTTCTGCCGGAGGCGGGATGCGTTACAATGAGCAGTTCTTC.

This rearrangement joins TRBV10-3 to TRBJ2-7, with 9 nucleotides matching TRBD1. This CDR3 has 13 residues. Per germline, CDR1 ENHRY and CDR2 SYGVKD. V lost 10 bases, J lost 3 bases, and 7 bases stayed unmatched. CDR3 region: CATIGQGIYEQYF. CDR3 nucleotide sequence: TGTGCCACCATCGGACAGGGGATCTACGAGCAGTACTTC.

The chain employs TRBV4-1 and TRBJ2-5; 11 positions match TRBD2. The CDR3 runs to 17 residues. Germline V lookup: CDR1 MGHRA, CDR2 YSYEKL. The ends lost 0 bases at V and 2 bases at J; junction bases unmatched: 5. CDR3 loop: CASSQDSASGRQETQYF. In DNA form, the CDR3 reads TGCGCCAGCAGCCAAGACTCGGCTAGCGGGAGGCAAGAGACCCAGTACTTC.

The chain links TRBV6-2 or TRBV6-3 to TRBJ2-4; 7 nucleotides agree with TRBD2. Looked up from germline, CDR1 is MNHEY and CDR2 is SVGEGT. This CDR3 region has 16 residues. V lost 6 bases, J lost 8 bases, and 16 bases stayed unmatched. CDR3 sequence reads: CASSLVAGVVGDIQYF. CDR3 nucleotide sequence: TGTGCCAGCAGCCTAGTGGCGGGAGTGGTCGGAGACATTCAGTACTTC.

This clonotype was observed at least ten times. The CDR3 nucleotides read TGTGCCAGCGGGTCGGGTAACTCCTACGAGCAGTACTTC. Translating it yields CASGSGNSYEQYF. The chain combines TRBV7-9 with TRBJ2-7; D is unresolved. Germline V gives CDR1 SEHNR, CDR2 FQNEAQ (reference sequence). With 8 bases removed from V and 0 bases from J, the gap between germline ends came to 11 bases. The CDR3 has 13 residues.

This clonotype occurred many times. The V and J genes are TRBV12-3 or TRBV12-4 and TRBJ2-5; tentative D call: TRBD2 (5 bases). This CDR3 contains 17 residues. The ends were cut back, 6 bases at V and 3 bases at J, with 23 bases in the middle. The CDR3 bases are TGTGCCAGCAGCCTCTCCGGGATTACGGCCTCCAAAGAGACCCAGTACTTC. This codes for CASSLSGITASKETQYF.

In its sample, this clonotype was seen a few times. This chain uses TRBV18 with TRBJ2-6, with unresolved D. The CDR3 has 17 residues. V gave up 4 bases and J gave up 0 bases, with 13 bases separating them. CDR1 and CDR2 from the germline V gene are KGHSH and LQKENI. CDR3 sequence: CASSLWTVPSGANVLTF. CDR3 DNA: TGTGCCAGCTCACTATGGACCGTCCCCTCTGGGGCCAACGTCCTGACTTTC.

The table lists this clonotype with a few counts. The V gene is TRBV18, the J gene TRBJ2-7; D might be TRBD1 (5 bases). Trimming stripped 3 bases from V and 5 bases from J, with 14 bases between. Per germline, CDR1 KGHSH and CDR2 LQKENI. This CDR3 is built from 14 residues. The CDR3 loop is CASSPLNRPHEQYF. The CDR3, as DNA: TGTGCCAGCTCACCTCTAAACAGGCCCCACGAGCAGTACTTC.

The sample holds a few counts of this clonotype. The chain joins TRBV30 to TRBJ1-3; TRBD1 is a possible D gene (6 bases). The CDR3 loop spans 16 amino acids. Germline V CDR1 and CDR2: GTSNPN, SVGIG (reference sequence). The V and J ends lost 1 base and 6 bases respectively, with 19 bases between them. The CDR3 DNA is TGTGCCTGGAGTGCCTGGACAGACGCGCTCCCAAACACCATATATTTT. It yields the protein CAWSAWTDALPNTIYF.

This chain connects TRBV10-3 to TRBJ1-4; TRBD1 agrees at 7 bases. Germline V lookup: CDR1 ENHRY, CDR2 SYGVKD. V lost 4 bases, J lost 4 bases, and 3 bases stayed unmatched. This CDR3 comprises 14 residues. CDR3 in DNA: TGTGCCATCAGTGCCGGGACAGTTAATGAAAAACTGTTTTTT. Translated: CAISAGTVNEKLFF.

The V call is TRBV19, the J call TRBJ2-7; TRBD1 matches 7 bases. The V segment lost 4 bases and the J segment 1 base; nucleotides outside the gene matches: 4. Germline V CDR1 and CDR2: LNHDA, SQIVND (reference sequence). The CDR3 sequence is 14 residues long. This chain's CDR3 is CASSNPGQSYEQYF. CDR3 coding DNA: TGTGCCAGTAGTAATCCGGGACAGTCCTACGAGCAGTACTTC. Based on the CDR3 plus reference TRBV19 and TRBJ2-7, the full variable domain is DGGITQSPKYLFRKEGQNVTLSCEQNLNHDAMYWYRQDPGQGLRLIYYSQIVNDFQKGDIAEGYSVSREKKESFPLTVTSAQKNPTAFYLCASSNPGQSYEQYFGPGTRLTVT.

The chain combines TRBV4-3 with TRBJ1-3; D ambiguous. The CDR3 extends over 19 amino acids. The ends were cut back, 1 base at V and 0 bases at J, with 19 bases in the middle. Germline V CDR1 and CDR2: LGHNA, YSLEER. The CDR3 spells CASSQVSAGGPNSGNTIYF. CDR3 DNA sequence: TGCGCCAGCAGCCAAGTTTCCGCCGGTGGGCCCAACTCTGGAAACACCATATATTTT.

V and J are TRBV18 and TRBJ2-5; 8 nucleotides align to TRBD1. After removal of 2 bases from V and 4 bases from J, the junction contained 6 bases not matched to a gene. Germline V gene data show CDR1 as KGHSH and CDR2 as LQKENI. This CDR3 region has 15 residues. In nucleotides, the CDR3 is TGTGCCAGCTCACCAACCCAGACAGGGGCAGAGACCCAGTACTTC. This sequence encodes CASSPTQTGAETQYF.

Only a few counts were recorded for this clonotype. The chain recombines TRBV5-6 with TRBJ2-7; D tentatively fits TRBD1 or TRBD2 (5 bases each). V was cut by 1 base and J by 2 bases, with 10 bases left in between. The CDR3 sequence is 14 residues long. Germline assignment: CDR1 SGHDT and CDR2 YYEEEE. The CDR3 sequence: CASSLRDDAYEQYF. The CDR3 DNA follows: TGTGCCAGCAGCTTGCGGGACGATGCCTACGAGCAGTACTTC.

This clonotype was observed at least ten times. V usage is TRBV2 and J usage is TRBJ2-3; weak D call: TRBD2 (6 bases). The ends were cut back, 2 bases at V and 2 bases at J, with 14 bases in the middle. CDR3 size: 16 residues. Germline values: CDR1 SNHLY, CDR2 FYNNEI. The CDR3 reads CASSEKWGDHTDTQYF. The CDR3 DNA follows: TGTGCCAGCAGTGAAAAATGGGGGGACCACACAGATACGCAGTATTTT.

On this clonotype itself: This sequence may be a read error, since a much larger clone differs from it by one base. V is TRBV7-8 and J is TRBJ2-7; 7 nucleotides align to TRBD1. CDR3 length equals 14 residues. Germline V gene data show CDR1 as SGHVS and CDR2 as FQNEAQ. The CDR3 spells CASSLDRVGYGQYF. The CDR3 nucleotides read TGTGCCAGCAGCCTCGACAGGGTTGGGTACGGGCAGTACTTC.

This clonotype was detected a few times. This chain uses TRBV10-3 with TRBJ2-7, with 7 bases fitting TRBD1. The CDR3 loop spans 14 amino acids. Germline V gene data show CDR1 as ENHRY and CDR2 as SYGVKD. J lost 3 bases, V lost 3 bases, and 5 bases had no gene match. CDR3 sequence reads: CAISETGVRYEQYF. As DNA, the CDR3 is TGTGCCATCAGTGAAACAGGGGTACGCTACGAGCAGTACTTC.

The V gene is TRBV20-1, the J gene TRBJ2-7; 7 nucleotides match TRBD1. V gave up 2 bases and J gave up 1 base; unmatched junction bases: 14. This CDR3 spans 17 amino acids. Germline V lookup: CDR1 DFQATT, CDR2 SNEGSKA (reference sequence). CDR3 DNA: TGCAGTGCTAGAAGCCAGATATCACAGGGGCAATCCTACGAGCAGTACTTC. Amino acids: CSARSQISQGQSYEQYF.

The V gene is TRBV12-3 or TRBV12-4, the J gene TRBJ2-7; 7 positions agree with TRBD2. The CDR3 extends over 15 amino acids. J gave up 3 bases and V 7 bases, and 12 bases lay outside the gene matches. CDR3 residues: CASTQPGLSNYEQYF. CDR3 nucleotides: TGTGCCAGCACTCAACCGGGACTATCTAACTACGAGCAGTACTTC.

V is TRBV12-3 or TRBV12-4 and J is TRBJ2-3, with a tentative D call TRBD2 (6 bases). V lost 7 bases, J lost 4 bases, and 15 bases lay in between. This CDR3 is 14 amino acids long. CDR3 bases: TGTGCCAGCACCTCGGAGGGGTTGTCAGATACGCAGTATTTT. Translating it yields CASTSEGLSDTQYF.

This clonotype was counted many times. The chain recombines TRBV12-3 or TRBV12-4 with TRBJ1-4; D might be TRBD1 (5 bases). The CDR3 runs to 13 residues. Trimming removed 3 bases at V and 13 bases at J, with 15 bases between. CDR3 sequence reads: CASSFTGRGILFF. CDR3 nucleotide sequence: TGTGCCAGCAGTTTCACAGGAAGGGGTATACTGTTTTTT.

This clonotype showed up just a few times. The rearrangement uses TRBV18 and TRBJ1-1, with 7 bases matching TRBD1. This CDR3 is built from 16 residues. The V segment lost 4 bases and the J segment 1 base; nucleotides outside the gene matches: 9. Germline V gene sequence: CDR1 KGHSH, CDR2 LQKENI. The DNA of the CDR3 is TGTGCCAGCTCACGAATTCTCAGGGGGTGGAACACTGAAGCTTTCTTT. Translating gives CASSRILRGWNTEAFF.